Reported below is one T cell receptor beta chain. The source of the sample is a study of blood T cell repertoires in COVID-19. Measured with immunoSEQ multiplex PCR; TCRdb has only the in-frame clones, and not every one. Here the sample spans about 140,000 clones, around 78% being singletons. Trimming pared 3 bases from V and 0 bases from J, leaving 14 bases between. The CDR3 is 15 residues long. CDR1 GTSNPN and CDR2 SVGIG come from the germline V gene (reference sequence). The source of this sequence is a woman of 80 years or more with active or convalescent COVID-19. The sequenced material came from peripheral blood. The V gene is TRBV30, the J gene TRBJ1-1, with a tentative D call TRBD1 (5 bases). As DNA, the CDR3 is TGTGCCTGGAGGCGAAACAGGATGATGAACACTGAAGCTTTCTTT. This translates into CAWRRNRMMNTEAFF. The whole variable domain, filled in from reference TRBV30 and TRBJ1-1, reads SQTIHQWPATLVQPVGSPLSLECTVEGTSNPNLYWYRQAAGRGLQLLFYSVGIGQISSEVPQNLSASRPQDRQFILSSKKLLLSDSGFYLCAWRRNRMMNTEAFFGQGTRLTVV.